The 7 T cell receptor beta chains listed next were all sequenced from one sample in a study of breast tumors, draining lymph nodes, adjacent tissues. Samples came from axillary lymph nodes draining the breast cancer. TCRdb recomputed calls from the multiplex PCR reads with MiXCR, one row per CDR3 protein. The top ten hold 2.2% of the sample, which has about 130,000 distinct CDR3 sequences, 21% seen once. Material: axillary lymph node tissue. The receptors derive from a female donor with breast cancer. Some clones in this sample may be carry-over from other donors' samples.

This clonotype has only a few counts. The rearrangement links TRBV10-3 to TRBJ2-4, with TRBD2 matching over 7 bases. From germline, CDR1 is ENHRY and CDR2 SYGVKD. The V gene end was trimmed by 0 bases and the J gene end by 6 bases; junction bases not matched to a gene: 5. The CDR3 runs to 15 residues. CDR3 residues: CAISESLSGGNIQYF. The CDR3 DNA sequence: TGTGCCATCAGTGAGTCTCTCTCGGGGGGAAACATTCAGTACTTC.

The table lists this clonotype with many counts. The rearrangement joins TRBV7-9 to TRBJ2-2; 8 bases agree with TRBD2. The CDR3 totals 15 residues. V was clipped by 5 bases and J by 5 bases; unmatched bases: 7. Germline V gene data show CDR1 as SEHNR and CDR2 as FQNEAQ (reference sequence). CDR3 nucleotides: TGTGCCAGCAGCCCCAGCGGGAGTGTTACCGGGGAGCTGTTTTTT. This gives the protein CASSPSGSVTGELFF.

The chain is built from TRBV28 and TRBJ2-4, with D possibly matching TRBD2 (5 bases). V was shortened by 6 bases and J by 6 bases, with 15 bases between the two germline ends. CDR3 length: 14 amino acids. Looked up from germline, CDR1 is MDHEN and CDR2 is SYDVKM. CDR3 sequence reads: CASSNRREINIQYF. The CDR3 DNA sequence: TGTGCCAGCAGCAACCGCCGGGAAATAAACATTCAGTACTTC.

Details on this clonotype: A much larger clone is a single base away; this may be a read error. The chain has TRBV6-9 and TRBJ1-3; D uncertain. The V and J ends lost 8 bases and 7 bases respectively, with 21 bases between them. Germline CDR1 reads MNHGY; CDR2 reads SVAAGI. This CDR3 has 15 amino acids. The CDR3 DNA reads TGTGCCAGCCCCTCTAAGAGGGTCATAGGGAACACCATATATTTT. Translated, it gives CASPSKRVIGNTIYF.

The chain uses TRBV4-1 and TRBJ1-2; 7 nucleotides match TRBD1. The CDR3 runs to 13 residues. Germline values: CDR1 MGHRA, CDR2 YSYEKL. Trimming cost V 1 base and J 6 bases; bases outside gene matches: 2. This CDR3 is CASSQVGTDGYTF. CDR3 DNA sequence: TGCGCCAGCAGCCAAGTTGGGACAGATGGCTACACCTTC.

At least ten counts were recorded for this clonotype. The chain uses TRBV20-1 and TRBJ2-7, with 12 positions matching TRBD2. Germline CDR1 and CDR2: DFQATT and SNEGSKA (reference sequence). V dropped 0 bases and J dropped 3; count of bases not matched to a gene: 3. This CDR3 is 15 amino acids long. The CDR3 loop reads CSARDSGLAGYEQYF. In DNA, the CDR3 is TGCAGTGCTAGAGACTCGGGACTAGCGGGCTACGAGCAGTACTTC.

This clonotype showed up many times. CDR3 sequence reads: CASAEAGPSYEQYF. DNA for the CDR3: TGTGCCAGCGCTGAGGCGGGGCCGTCCTACGAGCAGTACTTC. The chain uses TRBV6-5 and TRBJ2-7; D is possibly TRBD2 (6 bases). The CDR3 is made up of 14 amino acids. V was shortened by 8 bases and J by 1 base, with 15 bases between the two germline ends. CDR1 MNHEY and CDR2 SVGAGI come from the germline V gene.